The entry below gives a single T cell receptor beta chain sequence along with its context. Its matching antigen is unknown. Semi-nested PCR with Nested Universal Primer A followed constant-region reverse priming of full-length variable regions. TCRdb itself ran the 5' RACE reads through MiXCR, one entry per CDR3 protein. The profile shows 30,000 to 40,000 distinct CDR3 sequences, roughly 25% of them singletons. The study's findings and limits: The TCR gene usage of tumor memory CD4+ T cells clustered together with blood and lymph node memory CD4+ cells and with lymph node naive CD4+ cells.

Germline V CDR1 and CDR2: DFQATT, SNEGSKA (reference sequence). The CDR3 has 14 amino acids. The ends were cut back, 6 bases at V and 4 bases at J, with 15 bases in the middle. The sequence derives from a female donor with breast cancer. Sequencing was done on a sample of naive CD4+ T cells sorted from a lymph node. Subset given: naive CD4+ T cells, CD4+CD45RA+CD25-. The chain is built from TRBV20-1 and TRBJ2-2; D gene unclear. The DNA of the CDR3 is TGCAGTGCCTACCGACTCGTGGCCACCGGGGAGCTGTTTTTT. It is translated as CSAYRLVATGELFF.